The 4 T cell receptor beta chains presented below share a single source sample, sequenced in a study of blood T cell repertoires in COVID-19. Profiling relied on immunoSEQ multiplex PCR, and the TCRdb table lists in-frame clones only, not all of them. This table holds 250,000 to 300,000 clones, roughly 91% found once. The sample comprised PBMCs or T cells enriched from blood (not recorded which). These receptors were obtained from a woman aged 45-60 years who had been exposed to COVID-19.

The chain combines TRBV5-1 with TRBJ2-1; 10 nucleotides align to TRBD1. Losses at the gene ends were 0 bases for V and 4 bases for J; bases not matched to a gene: 4. This CDR3 contains 16 residues. CDR1 and CDR2 from the germline V gene are SGHRS and YFSETQ. The CDR3 DNA is TGCGCCAGCAGCTTGGCCGGGACAGGGGTTTACAATGAGCAGTTCTTC. This codes for CASSLAGTGVYNEQFF.

The chain employs TRBV2 and TRBJ2-2; TRBD1 matches at 10 bases. Trimming took 4 bases from V and 1 from J; bases not matched to a gene: 3. The CDR3 is made up of 16 amino acids. Per germline, CDR1 SNHLY and CDR2 FYNNEI. The DNA of the CDR3 is TGTGCCAGCAGTGGGTGGACAGGGGGGAACACCGGGGAGCTGTTTTTT. The encoded protein is CASSGWTGGNTGELFF.

The chain uses TRBV6-1 and TRBJ2-1, with 10 nucleotides matching TRBD2. The V gene's germline CDR1 is MNHNS and CDR2 SASEGT. The CDR3 covers 15 residues. Trimming took 3 bases from V and 4 from J; bases not matched to a gene: 3. CDR3 DNA: TGTGCCAGCAGTGACGGGACTAGCGTATACAATGAGCAGTTCTTC. Its translation is CASSDGTSVYNEQFF.

The chain has TRBV5-1 and TRBJ1-2, with D tentatively TRBD1 (6 bases). In germline, CDR1 is SGHRS, CDR2 YFSETQ. The V and J ends lost 0 bases and 4 bases respectively, with 13 bases between them. The CDR3 totals 15 residues. DNA for the CDR3: TGCGCCAGCAGCTTGGGCCTGGACAGCTTCTATGGCTACACCTTC. Residues: CASSLGLDSFYGYTF.